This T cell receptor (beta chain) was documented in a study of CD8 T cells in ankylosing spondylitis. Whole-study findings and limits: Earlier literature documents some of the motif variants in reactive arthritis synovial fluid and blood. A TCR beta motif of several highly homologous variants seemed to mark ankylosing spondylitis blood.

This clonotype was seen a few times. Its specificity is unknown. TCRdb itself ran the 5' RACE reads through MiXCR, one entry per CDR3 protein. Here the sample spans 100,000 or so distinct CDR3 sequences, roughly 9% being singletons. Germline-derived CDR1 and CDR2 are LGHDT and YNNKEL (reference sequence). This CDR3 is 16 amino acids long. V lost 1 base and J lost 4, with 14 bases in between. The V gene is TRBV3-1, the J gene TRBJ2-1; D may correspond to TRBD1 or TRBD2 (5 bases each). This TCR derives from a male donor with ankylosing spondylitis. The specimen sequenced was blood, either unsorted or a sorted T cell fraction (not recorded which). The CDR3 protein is CASSQGTRGAYNEQFF. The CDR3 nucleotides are TGTGCCAGCAGCCAAGGAACACGGGGCGCTTACAATGAGCAGTTCTTC.